This record looks at one T cell receptor beta chain sequence and its context. What it binds is unknown. This entry is derived from a study of CD8+ T cells in alopecia areata. Background on the study: Tofacitinib administration to treated patients was oral, at 5 to 10 mg twice daily. Points from the study as a whole: Greater clonality was observed in lesional scalp samples, especially alopecia totalis/universalis, versus normal scalp. Patients shared TCRs less clearly than mice did, possibly for HLA-related reasons.

As the sequencing template, cDNA was produced by extracting RNA and reverse transcribing it. Clones were read by immunoSEQ multiplex PCR, and TCRdb kept only the in-frame ones, dropping some. The sample includes approximately 12,000 clones, 60% seen only once; the top ten take roughly 21%. CDR1 is SGHTA and CDR2 is FQGNSA in the germline V gene. V gave up 5 bases and J gave up 7 bases, with 27 bases separating them. The CDR3 runs to 17 residues. Alopecia areata patients provided lesional scalp punch biopsies and peripheral blood. The sequence was collected from a human donor with alopecia areata. The V gene is TRBV7-2, the J gene TRBJ2-7, with D perhaps matching TRBD2 (7 bases). Sequences were obtained from skin. The CDR3 nucleotides are TGTGCCAGCAGCCCCATGGCGGGGGCCGGAGGAGGGGAAGAGCAGTACTTC. It specifies CASSPMAGAGGGEEQYF. Combining the CDR3 with reference TRBV7-2 and TRBJ2-7 gives the whole variable domain GAGVSQSPSNKVTEKGKDVELRCDPISGHTALYWYRQSLGQGLEFLIYFQGNSAPDKSGLPSDRFSAERTGGSVSTLTIQRTQQEDSAVYLCASSPMAGAGGGEEQYFGPGTRLTVT.